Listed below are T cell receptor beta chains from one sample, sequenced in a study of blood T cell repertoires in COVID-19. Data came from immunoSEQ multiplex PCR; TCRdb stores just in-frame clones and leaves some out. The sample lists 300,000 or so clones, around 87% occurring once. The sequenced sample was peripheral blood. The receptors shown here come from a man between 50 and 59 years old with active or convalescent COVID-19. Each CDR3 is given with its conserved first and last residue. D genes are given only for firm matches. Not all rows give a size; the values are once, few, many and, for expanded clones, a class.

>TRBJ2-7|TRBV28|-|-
TGTGCCAGCAGTCTCCAGTTGCGAGGGAAGTCCTACGAGCAGTACTTC
CASSLQLRGKSYEQYF
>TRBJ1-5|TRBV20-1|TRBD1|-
TGCAGTGCTAGTAGAACAGGGGGACGTTATCAGCCCCAGCATTTT
CSASRTGGRYQPQHF
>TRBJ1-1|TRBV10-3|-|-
TGTGCCTCAAATCACCTAATGAACACTGAAGCTTTCTTT
CASNHLMNTEAFF
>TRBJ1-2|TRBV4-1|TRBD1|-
TGCGCCAGCAGCCAACCACGGGACAGGGGGCAGGATGGCTACACCTTC
CASSQPRDRGQDGYTF
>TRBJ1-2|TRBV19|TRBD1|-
TGTGCCAGTAGTATCGGGACAGGGGGTCCTCAGGATGGCTACACCTTC
CASSIGTGGPQDGYTF
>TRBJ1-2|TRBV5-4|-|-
TGTGCCAGCAGCCATCCCCTTCGACAGGAAAGCCGCGATGGCTACACCTTC
CASSHPLRQESRDGYTF
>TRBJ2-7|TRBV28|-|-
TGTGCCAGCAGTTTAAGCCGCAAAGGGGGTCTTAGGGCCTACGAGCAGTACTTC
CASSLSRKGGLRAYEQYF
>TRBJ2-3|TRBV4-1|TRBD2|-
TGCGCCAGCAGCCAAGACACTAGCGGGAGCGGAGATACGCAGTATTTT
CASSQDTSGSGDTQYF
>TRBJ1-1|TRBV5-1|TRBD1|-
TGCGCCAGCAGCCCTGTTAGTGACAGGGCCACTGAAGCTTTCTTT
CASSPVSDRATEAFF
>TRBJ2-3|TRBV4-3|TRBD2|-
TGCGCCAGCAGCAAAAAGTATGGCGGGGGGGCCTTAGATACGCAGTATTTT
CASSKKYGGGALDTQYF
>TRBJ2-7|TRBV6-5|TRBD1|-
TGTGCCAGCAGTTACACCCGGACAGGGCGGAGTCAACTAGTCTTC
CASSYTRTGRSQLVF
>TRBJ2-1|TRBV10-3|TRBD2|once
TGTGCCATCAGTGAGTCCGGGGGGGCACCCCGAAATGAGCAGTTCTTC
CAISESGGAPRNEQFF
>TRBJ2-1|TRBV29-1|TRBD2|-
TGCAGCGCCTCGGGACTTACCGGGGGGAGCGGGAACTACAATGAGCAGTTCTTC
CSASGLTGGSGNYNEQFF
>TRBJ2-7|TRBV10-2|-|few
TGCGCCAGCAGTGGATCAGGGTACTCCAGCTCCTACGAGCAGTACTTC
CASSGSGYSSSYEQYF
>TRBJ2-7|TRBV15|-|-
TGTGCCACCAGCAGGGACTACTACGAGCAGTACTTC
CATSRDYYEQYF
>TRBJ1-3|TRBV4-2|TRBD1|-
TGTGCCAGCAGCCAAGGGACAGGACCCTCTGGAAACACCATATATTTT
CASSQGTGPSGNTIYF
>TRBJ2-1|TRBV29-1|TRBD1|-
TGCAGCGTTGTTTCCCAGGGGGACTACAATGAGCAGTTCTTC
CSVVSQGDYNEQFF
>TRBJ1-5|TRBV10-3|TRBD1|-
TGTGCCATCAGTGAGTCGGGACAGATAAATCAGCCCCAGCATTTT
CAISESGQINQPQHF
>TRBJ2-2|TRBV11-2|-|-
TGTGCCAGCAGCTCCTCTTTGGGGAGCGGGGAGCTGTTTTTT
CASSSSLGSGELFF
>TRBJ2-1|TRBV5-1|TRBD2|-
TGCGCCAGCACGTTTCAGGGCGGGAGGGCCTACAATGAGCAGTTCTTC
CASTFQGGRAYNEQFF
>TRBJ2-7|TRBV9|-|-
TGTGCCAGCAGCGTAGGCCCAGGCCCCTACGAGCAGTACTTC
CASSVGPGPYEQYF
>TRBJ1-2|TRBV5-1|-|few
TGCGCCAGCAGCTTGGCGGGAAGCTATGGCTACACCTTC
CASSLAGSYGYTF
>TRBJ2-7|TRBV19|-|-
TGTGCCAGTATAGGGGGTAAACAGAGGGGGTCCTACGAGCAGTACTTC
CASIGGKQRGSYEQYF
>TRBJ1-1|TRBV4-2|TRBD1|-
TGTGCCAGCAGCCAAGTCGGGGACAGACAAGCTTTCTTT
CASSQVGDRQAFF
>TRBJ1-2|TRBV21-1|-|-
TGTGCCAGCAGCCAGGACAGGGCCTTCTATGGCTACACCTTC
CASSQDRAFYGYTF
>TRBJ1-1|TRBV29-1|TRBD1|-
TGCAGCGCTACGGGACAGGGGGGGACTGAAGCTTTCTTT
CSATGQGGTEAFF
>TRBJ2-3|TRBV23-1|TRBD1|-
TGCGCCGCTTACAGGGGTGATACGCAGTATTTT
CAAYRGDTQYF
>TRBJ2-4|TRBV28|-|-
TGTGCCAGCAGTTTATCCCCGGAAAACATTCAGTACTTC
CASSLSPENIQYF
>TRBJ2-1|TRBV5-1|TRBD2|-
TGCGCCAGCAGCCAAGGATTAGCGGGGGGATACTACAATGAGCAGTTCTTC
CASSQGLAGGYYNEQFF
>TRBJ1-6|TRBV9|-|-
TGTGCCAGCAGCGTACATACAGGGTTCAATTCACCCCTCCACTTT
CASSVHTGFNSPLHF
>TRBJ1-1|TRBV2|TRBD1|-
TGTGCCAGCGGACAGGGGATGAACACTGAAGCTTTCTTT
CASGQGMNTEAFF
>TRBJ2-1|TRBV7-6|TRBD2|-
TGTGCCAGCAGCTCTCGGGGGGTAACTAGTGAGCAGTTCTTC
CASSSRGVTSEQFF
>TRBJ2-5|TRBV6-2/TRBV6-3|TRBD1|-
TGTGCCAGCAGTTGGACAGGCCTGGGGGAGACCCAGTACTTC
CASSWTGLGETQYF
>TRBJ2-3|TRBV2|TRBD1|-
TGTGCCAGCAGGGATGGACAGGGGGGGCGAGATACGCAGTATTTT
CASRDGQGGRDTQYF
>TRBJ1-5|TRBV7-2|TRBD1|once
TGTGCCAGCAGCTTGGGACAGCCTAATCAGCCCCAGCATTTT
CASSLGQPNQPQHF
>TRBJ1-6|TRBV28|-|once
TGTGCCAGCAGGGTACGGGTGGAATCACCCCTCCACTTT
CASRVRVESPLHF
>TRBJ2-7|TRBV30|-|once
TGTGCCTGGAGTGCAACAGGCTACGAGCAGTACTTC
CAWSATGYEQYF
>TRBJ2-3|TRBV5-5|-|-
TGTGCCAGCAAAGGGGGAGACCTTAGCACAGATACGCAGTATTTT
CASKGGDLSTDTQYF
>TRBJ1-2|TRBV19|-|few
TGTGCCAGTATGGGCGCAGGGAAACGTGGCTACACCTTC
CASMGAGKRGYTF
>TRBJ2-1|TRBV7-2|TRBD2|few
TGTGCCAGCAGCTTAGCATTCGCGCGGGGGTCTAACAATGAGCAGTTCTTC
CASSLAFARGSNNEQFF
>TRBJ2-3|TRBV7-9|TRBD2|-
TGTGCCAGTCAATCTAGACTAGCGGGAAATACGCAGTATTTT
CASQSRLAGNTQYF
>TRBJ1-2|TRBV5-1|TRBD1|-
TGCGCCAGCAGCTTGGGAGGGGGACAGGGTCGATTTTTCTATGGCTACACCTTC
CASSLGGGQGRFFYGYTF